A single sample is the source of the 26 T cell receptor beta chains below, sequenced in a study of CD8 T cells in Susac syndrome. When the RNA was reverse transcribed, random hexamers were used with an input of roughly 0.45 to 1 ug. Each CDR3 protein gets one entry after TCRdb re-called the immunoSEQ multiplex PCR reads with MiXCR. Of roughly 190,000 distinct CDR3 sequences in the sample, 85% to 95% were seen once. The specimen was CD4+ T cells from PBMCs. The source of these receptors is a human donor in good health.

The rearrangement links TRBV18 to TRBJ1-1; 7 bases are shared with TRBD1. The CDR3 is 15 amino acids. The junction had 8 bases not matched to a gene; V was cut back by 3 bases and J by 4 bases. Germline CDR1 and CDR2: KGHSH and LQKENI. The CDR3 bases are TGTGCCAGCTCACCTGAGCTTGCAGGGGGCACTGAAGCTTTCTTT. This gives the protein CASSPELAGGTEAFF.

The chain couples TRBV5-1 to TRBJ2-4; D may be TRBD1 (6 bases). The V end lost 3 bases, the J end lost 3 bases, and 22 bases lay between the germline ends. Germline-derived CDR1 and CDR2 are SGHRS and YFSETQ. The CDR3 runs to 18 residues. The CDR3 loop is CASSSVPQGLVGKNIQYF. The CDR3 bases are TGCGCCAGCAGCTCGGTTCCCCAGGGGCTAGTAGGCAAAAACATTCAGTACTTC.

The chain is built from TRBV14 and TRBJ2-3; TRBD2 matches 11 bases. Per germline, CDR1 SGHDN and CDR2 FVKESK. The CDR3 runs to 17 residues. Trimming cost V 4 bases and J 6 bases; bases outside gene matches: 12. CDR3 bases: TGTGCCAGCAGCCCCTTGGGACTAGCGGTATTTGAGGATACGCAGTATTTT. Its protein is CASSPLGLAVFEDTQYF.

The chain couples TRBV2 to TRBJ2-7; 7 bases fit TRBD1. This CDR3 spans 12 amino acids. The germline V gene has CDR1 SNHLY and CDR2 FYNNEI. The junction had 4 bases not matched to a gene; V was cut back by 6 bases and J by 5 bases. The CDR3 bases are TGTGCCAGCAGACCGGGACAGAACGAGCAGTACGTC. Amino acids: CASRPGQNEQYV.

The rearrangement links TRBV9 to TRBJ1-1; D is perhaps TRBD1 (5 bases). Germline CDR1 SGDLS, CDR2 YYNGEE. The CDR3 spans 18 residues. The germline V and J ends were trimmed by 2 bases and 2 bases, with 22 bases remaining between them. The CDR3 nucleotides are TGTGCCAGCAGCGTGAAAGGGGTCCCTGGACAAACCAACACTGAAGCTTTCTTT. Encoded protein: CASSVKGVPGQTNTEAFF.

The rearrangement links TRBV20-1 to TRBJ2-5; 13 bases agree with TRBD2. J gave up 6 bases and V 6 bases, and 10 bases lay outside the gene matches. Germline assignment: CDR1 DFQATT and CDR2 SNEGSKA (reference sequence). The CDR3 has 15 residues. The chain's CDR3 is CSARTSGGALKTQYF. CDR3 in DNA: TGCAGTGCGCGGACTAGCGGGGGAGCCCTCAAGACCCAGTACTTC.

This chain connects TRBV7-2 to TRBJ2-4; a weak D match, TRBD1 (5 bases). Germline V CDR1 and CDR2: SGHTA, FQGNSA. V lost 1 base and J lost 1, with 11 bases in between. The CDR3 runs 16 residues. The CDR3 reads CASSLGPGLAKNIQYF. CDR3 DNA: TGTGCCAGCAGCTTAGGTCCAGGGTTGGCCAAAAACATTCAGTACTTC.

This chain links TRBV29-1 with TRBJ1-1; tentatively, D is TRBD1 (6 bases). CDR3 size: 13 residues. Germline lookup yields CDR1 SQVTM and CDR2 ANQGSEA. V dropped 6 bases and J dropped 0 bases, with 11 bases sitting between them. CDR3 amino acids: CSVHGQMNTEAFF. As DNA, the CDR3 is TGCAGCGTCCATGGACAGATGAACACTGAAGCTTTCTTT. Filled out from reference TRBV29-1 and TRBJ1-1, the complete variable domain reads SAVISQKPSRDICQRGTSLTIQCQVDSQVTMMFWYRQQPGQSLTLIATANQGSEATYESGFVIDKFPISRPNLTFSTLTVSNMSPEDSSIYLCSVHGQMNTEAFFGQGTRLTVV.

The V call is TRBV19, the J call TRBJ1-5; tentative D call: TRBD1 (5 bases). The CDR3 consists of 15 residues. Per the germline V gene, CDR1 is LNHDA and CDR2 is SQIVND (reference sequence). V was cut by 5 bases and J by 4 bases, with 15 bases left in between. The CDR3 DNA follows: TGTGCCAGTAGTCACCGGGACGGCGGGAATCAGCCCCAGCATTTT. Amino acids: CASSHRDGGNQPQHF.

This rearrangement joins TRBV7-9 to TRBJ2-7; D is uncertain. The CDR3 length is 13 residues. The germline CDR1 and CDR2 sequences are SEHNR and FQNEAQ (reference sequence). The ends were cut back, 1 base at V and 2 bases at J, with 6 bases in the middle. Here the CDR3 reads CASSLGTTYEQYF. The DNA of the CDR3 is TGTGCCAGCAGCTTAGGTACCACCTACGAGCAGTACTTC.

This chain connects TRBV5-1 to TRBJ2-5, with TRBD2 matching over 7 bases. Germline lookup yields CDR1 SGHRS and CDR2 YFSETQ. Unmatched junction bases numbered 11, after V lost 4 bases and J lost 5 bases. The CDR3 has 15 amino acids. For the CDR3, the DNA is TGCGCCAGCAGCCCCCTAGCGGAGCCAGGGGAGACCCAGTACTTC. This codes for CASSPLAEPGETQYF.

The chain is built from TRBV7-8 and TRBJ1-2; possibly TRBD1 for D (5 bases). Germline V CDR1 and CDR2: SGHVS, FQNEAQ. Between the trimmed V and J ends, which lost 2 bases and 2 bases, there was a span of 6 bases. CDR3 length equals 13 residues. This chain's CDR3 is CASSLPGNYGYTF. DNA of the CDR3: TGTGCCAGCAGCTTACCAGGGAACTATGGCTACACCTTC. Complete variable domain (other parts from reference TRBV7-8 and TRBJ1-2): GAGVSQSPRYKVAKRGQDVALRCDPISGHVSLFWYQQALGQGPEFLTYFQNEAQLDKSGLPSDRFFAERPEGSVSTLKIQRTQQEDSAVYLCASSLPGNYGYTFGSGTRLTVV.

The gene calls are TRBV3-1 and TRBJ2-2, with D unresolved. Germline CDR1 reads LGHDT; CDR2 reads YNNKEL (reference sequence). With 10 bases removed from V and 6 bases from J, the gap between germline ends came to 9 bases. CDR3 length equals 11 residues. The CDR3 spells CATRTAGELFF. CDR3 nucleotides: TGTGCCACCCGAACGGCCGGGGAGCTGTTTTTT.

The genes are TRBV7-2 and TRBJ2-5; TRBD1 matches 10 bases. This CDR3 region has 15 residues. V dropped 4 bases and J dropped 4; count of bases not matched to a gene: 6. Looked up from germline, CDR1 is SGHTA and CDR2 is FQGNSA. This chain's CDR3 is CASSSRRTGGETQYF. In DNA form, the CDR3 reads TGTGCCAGCAGCTCCCGAAGGACAGGGGGAGAGACCCAGTACTTC.

The chain uses TRBV28 and TRBJ1-1; D remains ambiguous. Trimming took off 8 bases at V and 0 bases at J, with 16 bases between the two ends. This CDR3 is built from 15 residues. Germline lookup yields CDR1 MDHEN and CDR2 SYDVKM. The CDR3 sequence: CASLGIGNMNTEAFF. The CDR3 nucleotides are TGTGCCAGCCTTGGGATCGGGAACATGAACACTGAAGCTTTCTTT.

The V call is TRBV28, the J call TRBJ2-7, with 8 bases that match TRBD2. V shed 8 bases, J shed 3 bases, and the junction held 12 bases outside the gene matches. Germline CDR1 reads MDHEN; CDR2 reads SYDVKM. This CDR3 is built from 15 residues. CDR3 amino acids: CASPPIGGGFYEQYF. The CDR3 DNA is TGTGCCAGCCCACCCATTGGCGGGGGGTTCTACGAGCAGTACTTC. The full variable domain, with the rest looked up from reference TRBV28 and TRBJ2-7, is DVKVTQSSRYLVKRTGEKVFLECVQDMDHENMFWYRQDPGLGLRLIYFSYDVKMKEKGDIPEGYSVSREKKERFSLILESASTNQTSMYLCASPPIGGGFYEQYFGPGTRLTVT.

This chain links TRBV7-9 with TRBJ1-6; no clear D gene. The V gene's germline CDR1 is SEHNR and CDR2 FQNEAQ (reference sequence). The length of the CDR3 is 16 residues. V dropped 6 bases and J dropped 14 bases, with 26 bases sitting between them. CDR3 bases: TGTGCCAGCAGTTCGACCACCGTGGCTCCAATTCATGCCCTCCACTTT. It codes for CASSSTTVAPIHALHF.

The chain couples TRBV5-6 to TRBJ2-1, with no clear D. Trimming cost V 2 bases and J 15 bases, with 12 bases left between them. Germline-derived CDR1 and CDR2 are SGHDT and YYEEEE. The CDR3 has 11 residues. The CDR3 here is CASSFGIDRFF. The CDR3, as DNA: TGTGCCAGCAGCTTTGGGATTGATCGGTTCTTC.

The chain uses TRBV6-6 and TRBJ2-5; no firm D call. This CDR3 region has 12 residues. Trimming stripped 6 bases from V and 4 bases from J, with 9 bases between. The germline V gene encodes CDR1 MNHNY and CDR2 SVGAGI (reference sequence). The CDR3 sequence: CASSRPPETQYF. The CDR3 DNA is TGTGCCAGCAGCCGTCCCCCAGAGACCCAGTACTTC.

This clonotype was seen once. The chain recombines TRBV5-4 with TRBJ2-4, with 9 bases identical to TRBD2. The V gene's germline CDR1 is SGHNT and CDR2 YYREEE (reference sequence). This CDR3 spans 16 amino acids. The V gene end was trimmed by 4 bases and the J gene end by 1 base; junction bases not matched to a gene: 6. CDR3 loop: CASSRSGGTAKNIQYF. In DNA form, the CDR3 reads TGTGCCAGCAGCCGGAGCGGGGGGACCGCCAAAAACATTCAGTACTTC.

Only one count was recorded for this clonotype. The chain combines TRBV28 with TRBJ1-1; 9 bases match TRBD1. V lost 4 bases, J lost 0 bases, and 12 bases stayed unmatched. Germline V gene sequence: CDR1 MDHEN, CDR2 SYDVKM. The CDR3 extends over 18 amino acids. CDR3 nucleotide sequence: TGTGCCAGCAGTTCTTTCGGGGACAGGGTTGCGGTGAACACTGAAGCTTTCTTT. It encodes CASSSFGDRVAVNTEAFF.

The chain carries TRBV7-2 and TRBJ2-7; the D gene is possibly TRBD1 (6 bases). Per germline, CDR1 SGHTA and CDR2 FQGNSA. V lost 5 bases and J 3 bases, leaving 11 bases between the germline ends. CDR3 length: 13 residues. The CDR3 region is CASSHTGFYEQYF. The CDR3 DNA reads as TGTGCCAGCAGCCACACAGGGTTCTACGAGCAGTACTTC.

V and J are TRBV7-9 and TRBJ2-5; D may match TRBD1 or TRBD2 (5 bases each). The CDR3 loop spans 13 amino acids. Germline V gives CDR1 SEHNR, CDR2 FQNEAQ (reference sequence). The V end lost 4 bases, the J end lost 6 bases, and 12 bases lay between the germline ends. The CDR3 protein is CASSSNGGKTQYF. CDR3 DNA sequence: TGTGCCAGCAGCTCAAATGGGGGAAAGACCCAGTACTTC.

V is TRBV18 and J is TRBJ1-3; TRBD1 might be the D (5 bases). The CDR3 is made up of 16 amino acids. CDR1 and CDR2 from the germline V gene are KGHSH and LQKENI. The ends were cut back, 3 bases at V and 1 base at J, with 13 bases in the middle. CDR3 in DNA: TGTGCCAGCTCACCCGGAGAGACAGTTTCTGGAAACACCATATATTTT. Its protein is CASSPGETVSGNTIYF.

V and J are TRBV15 and TRBJ1-2; TRBD1 is a possible D gene (5 bases). This CDR3 contains 14 residues. The V gene lost 0 bases and the J gene lost 4 bases, with 9 bases spanning the gap. CDR1 and CDR2 from the germline V gene are LNHNV and YYDKDF (reference sequence). The CDR3 sequence: CATSRDGDGYGYTF. The CDR3 nucleotides read TGTGCCACCAGCAGAGATGGGGACGGCTATGGCTACACCTTC.

The V call is TRBV6-2 or TRBV6-3, the J call TRBJ2-5; 8 nucleotides agree with TRBD2. Germline V gene sequence: CDR1 MNHEY, CDR2 SVGEGT. The CDR3 totals 18 residues. Losses at the gene ends were 3 bases for V and 0 bases for J; bases not matched to a gene: 12. CDR3 loop: CASSYISGGLWYQETQYF. In DNA form, the CDR3 reads TGTGCCAGCAGTTATATAAGCGGGGGCCTTTGGTACCAAGAGACCCAGTACTTC.